This T cell receptor (beta chain) was sequenced in a study of T cells in women clearing cervical HPV infection. General study points: TRBV6-7 abundance was lower in cases than controls (around 0.11% versus 0.16%).

CDR3 size: 14 residues. In germline, CDR1 is SNHLY, CDR2 FYNNEI. Sequencing used immunoSEQ multiplex PCR; TCRdb keeps in-frame clones, though not all of them. The sample has about 15,000 clones. On this clone: Its antigen remains unknown. Sequencing ends 3 residues short of the CDR3 end; the germline J gene provides the rest.

Sequencing used blood buffy coat. This chain uses TRBV2 with TRBJ2-3; D unresolved. This clonotype originated in a woman between 18 and 75 years old with a cervical HPV16 infection that either progressed to CIN3+ or cleared (not recorded which). CDR3 in amino acids: CASSVSQNFTPQYF. Partial CDR3 DNA: TGTGCCAGCAGTGTTTCACAGAATTTTACGCCG. The complete variable domain, with remaining parts taken from reference TRBV2 and TRBJ2-3, reads EPEVTQTPSHQVTQMGQEVILRCVPISNHLYFYWYRQILGQKVEFLVSFYNNEISEKSEIFDDQFSVERPDGSNFTLKIRSTKLEDSAMYFCASSVSQNFTPQYFGPGTRLTVL.